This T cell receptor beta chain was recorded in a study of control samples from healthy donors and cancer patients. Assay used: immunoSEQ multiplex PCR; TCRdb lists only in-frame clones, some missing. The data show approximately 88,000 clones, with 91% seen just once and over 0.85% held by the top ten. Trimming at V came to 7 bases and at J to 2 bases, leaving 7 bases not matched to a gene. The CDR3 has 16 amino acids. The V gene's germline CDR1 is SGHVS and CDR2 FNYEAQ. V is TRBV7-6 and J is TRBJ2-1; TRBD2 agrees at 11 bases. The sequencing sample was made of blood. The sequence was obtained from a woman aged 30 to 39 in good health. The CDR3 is CASTKLAGVTYNEQFF. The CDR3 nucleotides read TGTGCCAGCACCAAACTAGCGGGGGTAACCTACAATGAGCAGTTCTTC.